A selection of T cell receptor beta chains follows, all from one sample in a study of shared clonotypes between healthy human individuals. Profiling relied on immunoSEQ multiplex PCR, and the TCRdb table lists in-frame clones only, not all of them. The table has around 440,000 clones, approximately 77% seen once. The sequenced sample was PBMCs. The receptors come from a woman between 40 and 55 years old in good health. Some clones in this sample may be carry-over from other donors' samples. Each CDR3 is given with its conserved first and last residue. The order of the fields is D gene, J gene, clone size, V gene, CDR3 protein, CDR3 DNA. A D gene is named only where the DNA matches it firmly. Clone size is shown for a subset of rows, as once, few, many or a class of expanded clone.

d_gene: .
j_gene: TRBJ2-6
abundance: once
v_gene: TRBV5-6
CDR3aa: CASSLVGRSYSGANVLTF
CDR3nt: TGTGCCAGCAGCTTGGTAGGCAGATCCTACTCTGGGGCCAACGTCCTGACTTTC

d_gene: .
j_gene: TRBJ1-2
abundance: .
v_gene: TRBV7-3
CDR3aa: CASSLEGNYGYTF
CDR3nt: TGTGCCAGCAGCTTAGAGGGGAACTATGGCTACACCTTC

d_gene: .
j_gene: TRBJ1-1
abundance: many
v_gene: TRBV6-6
CDR3aa: CASTEGGRGNTEAFF
CDR3nt: TGTGCCAGCACTGAGGGCGGCAGGGGGAACACTGAAGCTTTCTTT

d_gene: TRBD2
j_gene: TRBJ2-1
abundance: many
v_gene: TRBV6-8
CDR3aa: CARCSGDHNEQFF
CDR3nt: TGTGCCAGATGTAGCGGGGACCACAATGAGCAGTTCTTC

d_gene: .
j_gene: TRBJ2-3
abundance: many
v_gene: TRBV7-6
CDR3aa: CASSLTYSGGRDTQYF
CDR3nt: TGTGCCAGCAGCTTAACCTATAGCGGCGGCCGGGATACGCAGTATTTT

d_gene: .
j_gene: TRBJ1-2
abundance: .
v_gene: TRBV5-4
CDR3aa: CASSLLAGSNYGYTF
CDR3nt: TGTGCCAGCAGCTTGTTAGCAGGCTCTAACTATGGCTACACCTTC

d_gene: .
j_gene: TRBJ2-1
abundance: .
v_gene: TRBV28
CDR3aa: CASSDNEQFF
CDR3nt: TGTGCCAGTTCGGACAATGAGCAGTTCTTC

d_gene: .
j_gene: TRBJ2-3
abundance: .
v_gene: TRBV10-2
CDR3aa: CASSESVATDTQYF
CDR3nt: TGCGCCAGCAGTGAGTCGGTGGCCACAGATACGCAGTATTTT

d_gene: .
j_gene: TRBJ2-3
abundance: .
v_gene: TRBV5-1
CDR3aa: CASSSGRATDTQYF
CDR3nt: TGCGCCAGCAGCTCCGGGCGGGCCACAGATACGCAGTATTTT

d_gene: TRBD2
j_gene: TRBJ2-5
abundance: .
v_gene: TRBV5-4
CDR3aa: CASSLGLASQETQYF
CDR3nt: TGTGCCAGCAGCCTCGGACTAGCGAGCCAAGAGACCCAGTACTTC

d_gene: .
j_gene: TRBJ2-4
abundance: .
v_gene: TRBV5-1
CDR3aa: CASSLEARRVDIQYF
CDR3nt: TGCGCCAGCAGCTTGGAGGCCAGGCGGGTGGACATTCAGTACTTC

d_gene: TRBD1
j_gene: TRBJ2-5
abundance: .
v_gene: TRBV5-4
CDR3aa: CASSSDRGQTQYF
CDR3nt: TGTGCCAGCAGCTCAGACAGGGGACAGACCCAGTACTTC

d_gene: .
j_gene: TRBJ1-1
abundance: .
v_gene: TRBV6-5
CDR3aa: CASSYFGGTEAFF
CDR3nt: TGTGCCAGCAGTTACTTCGGGGGGACTGAAGCTTTCTTT

d_gene: .
j_gene: TRBJ2-7
abundance: few
v_gene: TRBV6-5
CDR3aa: CASSFNYEQYF
CDR3nt: TGTGCCAGCAGTTTTAATTACGAGCAGTACTTC

d_gene: .
j_gene: TRBJ2-7
abundance: .
v_gene: TRBV7-9
CDR3aa: CASSLDWSATAYEQYF
CDR3nt: TGTGCCAGCAGCTTAGATTGGAGTGCGACAGCCTACGAGCAGTACTTC

d_gene: .
j_gene: TRBJ2-7
abundance: .
v_gene: TRBV11-2
CDR3aa: CASSFAGPEQYF
CDR3nt: TGTGCCAGCAGCTTTGCCGGCCCCGAGCAGTACTTC

d_gene: TRBD1
j_gene: TRBJ2-7
abundance: .
v_gene: TRBV25-1
CDR3aa: CASRPGQGAVEQYF
CDR3nt: TGTGCCAGCAGGCCGGGACAGGGGGCTGTCGAGCAGTACTTC

d_gene: TRBD1
j_gene: TRBJ1-2
abundance: few
v_gene: TRBV27
CDR3aa: CASSMAGGEGYTF
CDR3nt: TGTGCCAGCAGCATGGCAGGGGGAGAGGGCTACACCTTC

d_gene: .
j_gene: TRBJ2-7
abundance: .
v_gene: TRBV11-2
CDR3aa: CASSFASPYEQYF
CDR3nt: TGTGCCAGCAGCTTCGCCTCACCCTACGAGCAGTACTTC

d_gene: .
j_gene: TRBJ1-5
abundance: .
v_gene: TRBV5-5
CDR3aa: CASRTPRSNQPQHF
CDR3nt: TGTGCCAGCAGAACCCCCCGTAGCAATCAGCCCCAGCATTTT

d_gene: TRBD1
j_gene: TRBJ2-3
abundance: .
v_gene: TRBV5-4
CDR3aa: CASSVTGGGPDTQYF
CDR3nt: TGTGCCAGCAGCGTAACAGGGGGCGGGCCAGATACGCAGTATTTT

d_gene: .
j_gene: TRBJ1-2
abundance: .
v_gene: TRBV10-3
CDR3aa: CAISDAYGYTF
CDR3nt: TGTGCCATCAGTGACGCCTATGGCTACACCTTC

d_gene: .
j_gene: TRBJ2-7
abundance: few
v_gene: TRBV7-8
CDR3aa: CASSLAVVGGSSPRDEQYF
CDR3nt: TGTGCCAGCAGCTTAGCAGTAGTTGGCGGGTCTTCACCTCGGGACGAGCAGTACTTC

d_gene: TRBD2
j_gene: TRBJ2-7
abundance: .
v_gene: TRBV7-2
CDR3aa: CASSLLAGAPGEQYF
CDR3nt: TGTGCCAGCAGCTTATTAGCGGGAGCCCCGGGCGAGCAGTACTTC

d_gene: .
j_gene: TRBJ1-2
abundance: .
v_gene: TRBV7-9
CDR3aa: CASSWASGFNYCYTF
CDR3nt: TGTGCCAGCAGCTGGGCATCGGGCTTTAACTATTGCTACACCTTC

d_gene: TRBD2
j_gene: TRBJ2-1
abundance: .
v_gene: TRBV6-4
CDR3aa: CASSSGTSFEQFF
CDR3nt: TGTGCCAGCAGTTCCGGGACTAGTTTTGAGCAGTTCTTC

d_gene: .
j_gene: TRBJ1-3
abundance: .
v_gene: TRBV9
CDR3aa: CASSTGLLPPGNTIYF
CDR3nt: TGTGCCAGCAGCACTGGCCTCCTTCCCCCTGGAAACACCATATATTTT

d_gene: TRBD2
j_gene: TRBJ2-4
abundance: many
v_gene: TRBV6-6
CDR3aa: CASRRGLAGDDIQYF
CDR3nt: TGTGCCAGCAGGAGAGGACTAGCGGGAGATGACATTCAGTACTTC

d_gene: .
j_gene: TRBJ2-3
abundance: few
v_gene: TRBV9
CDR3aa: CASGGGKEVDTQYF
CDR3nt: TGTGCCAGCGGCGGCGGGAAGGAGGTAGATACGCAGTATTTT

d_gene: .
j_gene: TRBJ2-7
abundance: .
v_gene: TRBV7-8
CDR3aa: CASSLADGEQYF
CDR3nt: TGTGCCAGCAGCTTAGCGGACGGCGAGCAGTACTTC

d_gene: TRBD2
j_gene: TRBJ2-3
abundance: once
v_gene: TRBV27
CDR3aa: CASSNLAGGSDTQYF
CDR3nt: TGTGCCAGCAGCAACCTAGCGGGAGGCTCGGATACGCAGTATTTT

d_gene: .
j_gene: TRBJ1-2
abundance: .
v_gene: TRBV6-5
CDR3aa: CASSSLQVNYGYTF
CDR3nt: TGTGCCAGCAGTAGCCTACAGGTTAACTATGGCTACACCTTC

d_gene: .
j_gene: TRBJ2-4
abundance: .
v_gene: TRBV7-9
CDR3aa: CASSLAGLNIQYF
CDR3nt: TGTGCCAGCAGCTTAGCGGGACTAAACATTCAGTACTTC

d_gene: .
j_gene: TRBJ2-2
abundance: .
v_gene: TRBV28
CDR3aa: CASSLFRLGQTANTGELFF
CDR3nt: TGTGCCAGCAGTTTATTTAGGCTAGGGCAAACGGCGAACACCGGGGAGCTGTTTTTT

d_gene: TRBD1
j_gene: TRBJ1-1
abundance: .
v_gene: TRBV27
CDR3aa: CASSLFSRGLADREDTEAFF
CDR3nt: TGTGCCAGCAGTTTATTTTCCCGGGGGTTAGCGGACAGGGAGGACACTGAAGCTTTCTTT